This T cell receptor (beta chain) appears in the sequencing data of a study of blood T cell repertoires in COVID-19. Overall study context: PBMCs, B-cell-depleted T cells, or T cells provided the cDNA or gDNA that made up the material.

This CDR3 has 16 residues. Trimming cost V 2 bases and J 4 bases; bases outside gene matches: 7. Germline V gene data show CDR1 as MDHEN and CDR2 as SYDVKM. One Seattle source followed patients from active infection through their disease course. Per the original methods: It was from reference gene primer amplification that nucleated cell counts were estimated. Some clones are missing from TCRdb's copy, which holds only in-frame ones; the method was immunoSEQ multiplex PCR. Clone size and V and J calls were adopted from that table, with D and trimming inferred from the DNA. The data show 200,000 to 250,000 clones, roughly 76% seen once.

The chain has TRBV28 and TRBJ1-2; 10 bases are shared with TRBD1. This receptor was taken from a woman of 80 years or more with COVID-19, enrolled during active disease. Material: peripheral blood. CDR3 region: CASSLPGQGEGYGYTF. The DNA of the CDR3 is TGTGCCAGCAGTTTACCTGGACAGGGGGAAGGCTATGGCTACACCTTC.